This T cell receptor (beta chain) originates from a study of siplizumab effects on memory and regulatory T cells. The study, taken as a whole, reports: Memory cells seemed less diverse than naive T cells, which seemed major alloresponse contributors. Where siplizumab was present, mappable alloreactive CD4+ clones averaged 68.8% Treg-derived, compared with 25% to 30% in controls.

With regard to this clone: Its antigen is undetermined.

Produced via immunoSEQ multiplex PCR; TCRdb's table is partial and in-frame only. Altogether 90,000 to 110,000 clones are present, 90% to 95% being singletons, with the ten largest covering 0.75%. CDR1 is SGDLS and CDR2 is YYNGEE in the germline V gene. Trimming cost V 0 bases and J 6 bases, with 10 bases left between them. This CDR3 has 14 amino acids. The sequenced material came from Tregs sorted from blood. The TCR originated in a human donor in good health. This rearrangement joins TRBV9 to TRBJ2-1; D is uncertain. CDR3 residues: CASSVDPAGNEQFF. The CDR3 DNA reads as TGTGCCAGCAGCGTAGACCCAGCAGGCAATGAGCAGTTCTTC.